In this sample, the clone carrying this T cell receptor (beta chain) turned up once. This record comes from a study of technical replicates of blood from four donors. Assay used: immunoSEQ multiplex PCR; TCRdb lists only in-frame clones, some missing. The table shows roughly 85,000 clones, with around 94% occurring only once. The CDR3 extends over 20 amino acids. Per germline, CDR1 MNHEY and CDR2 SMNVEV (reference sequence). With V trimmed by 1 base and J by 6 bases, 20 bases remained unmatched. V usage is TRBV27 and J usage is TRBJ2-4; TRBD1 matches at 8 bases. The sequence came from a human donor in good health. Sequenced sample: T cells isolated from PBMCs. The CDR3 loop reads CASSLFGVQGAFPGLNIQYF. In DNA, the CDR3 is TGTGCCAGCAGTTTATTTGGGGTTCAGGGGGCCTTTCCCGGGTTAAACATTCAGTACTTC.